What follows is one TCR beta chain and its context. Its specificity is unknown. Caucasian adults residing in Nashville, Tennessee made up all the donors. The data are from a study of shared clonotypes between healthy human individuals. Study observations and caveats: Four donors shared approximately 5% of their naive CD4 clonotypes. An effect of sequencing depth on clonotype sharing among donors was expected.

Germline V gives CDR1 SGHDT, CDR2 YYEEEE. The CDR3 length is 13 residues. V was clipped by 2 bases and J by 7 bases, with 12 bases between them. As processed by the authors: Filtering differed because ImmunoSEQ produced junction-only sequences that carried no quality scores. Assay used: immunoSEQ multiplex PCR; TCRdb lists only in-frame clones, some missing. Clone size and the V and J calls come from that table; the DNA yielded D and trimming. The sample records approximately 710,000 clones, 90% being singletons. What was sequenced was memory CD8+ T cells from PBMCs. Sample subset: CD45RO+ cells pooled with CCR7-negative TemRA cells. This sequence was found in a man between 18 and 29 years old in good health. Some clones in this sample may be carry-over from other donors' samples. The chain carries TRBV5-6 and TRBJ1-2; a possible D gene is TRBD1 (5 bases). The CDR3 DNA reads as TGTGCCAGCAGCTTTGGGACTTCGAGTGGCTACACCTTC. Residues: CASSFGTSSGYTF.